Listed below are T cell receptor beta chains from one sample, sequenced in a study of PD-L1 blockade in urothelial cancer. Here immunoSEQ multiplex PCR was the method, and the copy in TCRdb shows in-frame clones only, minus some. In the table there are some 66,000 clones, around 88% of which are singletons. This specimen consisted of PBMCs, obtained around atezolizumab (anti-PD-L1) treatment. These receptors all come from a man in his sixties with urothelial cancer. The CDR3 runs from the conserved cysteine through the conserved F or W. A D gene is named only where the DNA matches it firmly. Expanded clones get a size class; other rows say once, few or many, or leave the size out.

TRBJ2-7,NA,TRBD1,TRBV6-5,CASSNPGQSSYEQYF,TGTGCCAGCAGTAACCCGGGACAGAGCTCCTACGAGCAGTACTTC
TRBJ2-2,NA,TRBD2,TRBV5-1,CASSPRLAGGTGELFF,TGCGCCAGCAGCCCGCGACTAGCGGGGGGAACCGGGGAGCTGTTTTTT
TRBJ2-1,NA,TRBD1,TRBV29-1,CSVEDLGGPKYNEQFF,TGCAGCGTTGAAGATCTAGGGGGCCCGAAGTACAATGAGCAGTTCTTC
TRBJ1-5,NA,NA,TRBV6-5,CASSYSAGNQPQHF,TGTGCCAGCAGTTACTCTGCGGGGAATCAGCCCCAGCATTTT
TRBJ1-5,NA,TRBD1,TRBV2,CASSVPGGAQPQHF,TGTGCCAGCAGTGTACCAGGGGGCGCGCAGCCCCAGCATTTT
TRBJ2-3,once,TRBD2,TRBV18,CASSPFASGGADTQYF,TGTGCCAGCTCACCTTTTGCTAGCGGGGGTGCAGATACGCAGTATTTT
TRBJ1-1,NA,NA,TRBV30,CAWSPLRGNTEAFF,TGTGCCTGGAGTCCCCTCAGGGGGAACACTGAAGCTTTCTTT
TRBJ2-3,NA,TRBD2,TRBV30,CAWTKRGGDTQYF,TGTGCCTGGACCAAGCGGGGTGGAGATACGCAGTATTTT
TRBJ1-3,NA,NA,TRBV27,CASSLSGGSGNTIYF,TGTGCCAGCAGTTTATCCGGGGGCTCTGGAAACACCATATATTTT
TRBJ1-1,NA,NA,TRBV25-1,CASRETQNTEAFF,TGTGCCAGCAGGGAAACACAGAACACTGAAGCTTTCTTT
TRBJ1-2,NA,TRBD1,TRBV28,CASSLSLGQGDYGYTF,TGTGCCAGCAGTTTATCTCTGGGACAGGGGGACTATGGCTACACCTTC
TRBJ1-2,NA,NA,TRBV27,CASSLSPANYGYTF,TGTGCCAGCAGTTTATCGCCAGCTAACTATGGCTACACCTTC
TRBJ2-7,NA,NA,TRBV5-1,CASSLQPSSYEQYF,TGCGCCAGCAGCTTGCAGCCTAGCTCCTACGAGCAGTACTTC
TRBJ1-6,NA,NA,TRBV5-4,CASSLGGTGTDGSF,TGTGCCAGCAGCTTGGGGGGGACCGGGACCGACGGGAGCTTC
TRBJ1-1,NA,NA,TRBV2,CASSEGVNTEAFF,TGTGCCAGCAGTGAAGGCGTGAACACTGAAGCTTTCTTT
TRBJ1-5,NA,NA,TRBV19,CASSISPGAEQPQHF,TGTGCCAGTAGTATCTCTCCGGGTGCCGAACAGCCCCAGCATTTT
TRBJ1-1,NA,TRBD1,TRBV18,CASSPRTGEGAFF,TGTGCCAGCTCACCTCGGACAGGTGAGGGAGCTTTCTTT
TRBJ1-1,few,TRBD1,TRBV10-1,CASSQGGQGATEAFF,TGCGCCAGCAGTCAAGGGGGACAGGGGGCGACTGAAGCTTTCTTT
TRBJ1-1,NA,NA,TRBV5-1,CASSLSDTEAFF,TGCGCCAGCAGCTTGTCAGACACTGAAGCTTTCTTT
TRBJ1-1,NA,NA,TRBV6-5,CASSYYGGVGTEAFF,TGTGCCAGCAGTTACTATGGCGGGGTCGGCACTGAAGCTTTCTTT
TRBJ2-2,once,NA,TRBV10-3,CAIREGTSTGELFF,TGTGCCATCAGAGAGGGTACAAGCACCGGGGAGCTGTTTTTT
TRBJ1-1,few,TRBD1,TRBV6-5,CASSPGQGASEAFF,TGTGCCAGCAGTCCGGGACAGGGGGCGAGTGAAGCTTTCTTT
TRBJ2-2,NA,TRBD2,TRBV5-1,CASSLLASGGVGELFF,TGCGCCAGCAGCTTGTTGGCTAGCGGGGGTGTCGGGGAGCTGTTTTTT
TRBJ2-2,NA,TRBD1,TRBV11-2,CASSSTGAGLLNTGELFF,TGTGCCAGCAGCTCCACAGGGGCGGGTTTATTGAACACCGGGGAGCTGTTTTTT
TRBJ1-6,NA,NA,TRBV9,CASSVQALNSPLHF,TGTGCCAGCAGCGTGCAGGCCCTTAATTCACCCCTCCACTTT
TRBJ1-5,NA,NA,TRBV30,CAWSVARVGQPQHF,TGTGCCTGGAGTGTTGCCAGGGTCGGTCAGCCCCAGCATTTT
TRBJ1-5,NA,NA,TRBV6-1,CASSEFRLRDQPQHF,TGTGCCAGCAGTGAATTCAGGCTTCGCGATCAGCCCCAGCATTTT
TRBJ2-3,NA,TRBD1,TRBV6-1,CASSGGTGGSVTQYF,TGTGCCAGCAGTGGAGGGACAGGCGGATCCGTTACGCAGTATTTT
TRBJ1-2,NA,NA,TRBV4-3,CASSQDGLARYGYTF,TGCGCCAGCAGCCAAGATGGGTTAGCACGGTATGGCTACACCTTC
TRBJ2-2,NA,NA,TRBV5-4,CASSGTDSGELFF,TGTGCCAGCAGCGGAACTGACTCCGGGGAGCTGTTTTTT
TRBJ2-3,NA,TRBD2,TRBV15,CATSRDRSGGADTQYF,TGTGCCACCAGCAGAGATAGGTCCGGGGGGGCAGATACGCAGTATTTT
TRBJ1-4,NA,TRBD1,TRBV19,CASSMTGAGEKLFF,TGTGCCAGTAGTATGACAGGGGCGGGTGAAAAACTGTTTTTT
TRBJ1-1,NA,TRBD1,TRBV6-5,CASSYSAQGFTEAFF,TGTGCCAGCAGTTACTCGGCACAGGGGTTCACTGAAGCTTTCTTT
TRBJ2-1,once,NA,TRBV7-6,CASSYEDNSYNEQFF,TGTGCCAGCAGCTATGAGGACAACTCCTACAATGAGCAGTTCTTC
TRBJ1-3,NA,NA,TRBV11-2,CASSWVTGRNAFSGNTIYF,TGTGCCAGCAGCTGGGTGACAGGTAGAAATGCCTTCTCTGGAAACACCATATATTTT
TRBJ2-7,NA,TRBD2,TRBV14,CASSPLAGGRYEQYF,TGTGCCAGCAGCCCGCTAGCGGGGGGCCGCTACGAGCAGTACTTC
TRBJ2-1,NA,NA,TRBV27,CASGWTESSYNEQFF,TGTGCCAGCGGCTGGACTGAGAGCTCCTACAATGAGCAGTTCTTC
TRBJ2-2,NA,NA,TRBV11-3,CASSSGPNTGELFF,TGTGCCAGCAGCTCTGGCCCTAACACCGGGGAGCTGTTTTTT
TRBJ2-5,NA,NA,TRBV7-2,CASSFETEVRETQYF,TGTGCCAGCAGCTTTGAGACAGAGGTTAGGGAGACCCAGTACTTC
TRBJ2-6,NA,NA,TRBV11-2,CASSLRGTSGANVLTF,TGTGCCAGCAGCCTCCGGGGAACCTCTGGGGCCAACGTCCTGACTTTC
TRBJ2-1,NA,TRBD2,TRBV6-6,CASSSGTSGYNEQFF,TGTGCCAGCAGCTCCGGGACTAGCGGCTACAATGAGCAGTTCTTC
TRBJ1-2,NA,TRBD1,TRBV19,CASSIRLGQGFGGYGYTF,TGTGCCAGTAGTATCCGTTTGGGACAGGGATTCGGCGGCTATGGCTACACCTTC